This T cell receptor (beta chain) was sequenced for a study of blood T cell repertoires in COVID-19 (dated by TCRdb to 2020 to 2022). Looking at the study overall: Collaborator samples came from the United States, Italy and Spain and covered acute and convalescent phases of COVID-19. The material from the prospective study consisted of cDNA or gDNA derived from T cells, B-cell-depleted T cells, or PBMCs. Deeply sampled blood TCRbeta repertoires from subjects exposed to, actively infected with, or recovered from COVID-19 were included in the dataset. A freely available public database, intended as a resource for researchers studying the immune response to SARS-CoV-2, is where the repertoires were released. The samples were drawn from two sources: the first 160 participants of the ongoing ImmuneRACE study, and approximately 1,300 subjects contributed by 6 global collaborators. The sample metadata nearly always contained a de-identified subject ID, COVID-19 status, age in years and sex. Where HLA class I and class II types were available, the types were taken from metadata supplied by the sample provider, not from assay-based typing. Paper-wide results and their limitations: How much clinical and demographic metadata was included differed by source and by participant, and the metadata was provided uncurated.

In regard to this clone: Its antigen is unknown. Base qualities were left out, and no much larger clone turns up one base away.

The immunoSEQ Assay, a bias-controlled multiplex PCR, was used to amplify TCRbeta CDR3 regions from genomic DNA. As for the original processing: Nucleated cell counts per sample were estimated from amplification of reference gene primers within the assay. To quantify the absolute abundance of each unique TCRbeta CDR3 rearrangement, sequence reads were collapsed and filtered. For each sample, productive Simpson clonality was calculated as the square root of Simpson's diversity index across productive rearrangements. TCRdb obtained this table from immuneACCESS and retained in-frame rearrangements with V and J assigned. These tables miss some clones; where compared with another copy, unresolved V genes account for less than half of the shortfall, and the remainder is unexplained. From that table come the V and J calls and clone size; the DNA was used to work out D and trimming. In this sample the table shows approximately 280,000 clones, roughly 90% of which occur a single time. About an eighth of the sample goes to the ten largest clones.

Collaborating institutions collected whole blood in K2EDTA tubes following their own protocols. For TCRbeta analysis, collaborators shipped samples in one of three forms: frozen whole blood, isolated PBMCs, or DNA extracted from either of those sample types. V trim: 8 bases; J trim: 4 bases; unmatched bases: 5. The CDR3 has 13 amino acids, counting the end cysteine and phenylalanine. Only the CDR3 region is kept as DNA, spanning 39 bases read in frame from base 1. This clonotype was sampled from a woman aged 55-69 years with acute or convalescent COVID-19. What was sequenced was peripheral blood. The sequence is built from TRBV12-3 or TRBV12-4 and TRBJ1-5; 7 of the junction bases match TRBD1. The CDR3 reads as follows: CASVGTANQPQHF. The nucleotide sequence reads as follows: TGTGCCAGCGTCGGGACAGCGAATCAGCCCCAGCATTTT.